The next 26 T cell receptor beta chains were all read from a single sample in a study of blood T cell repertoires in COVID-19. TCRdb's table, derived via immunoSEQ multiplex PCR, lists solely in-frame clones and lacks some. The repertoire holds over 200,000 clones, with about nine tenths as singletons. Sequenced sample: peripheral blood. The receptors shown here come from a man between 45 and 60 years old with COVID-19, enrolled during active disease.

The table lists this clone with a few counts. The chain combines TRBV4-1 with TRBJ1-3, with D unclear. The CDR3 is made up of 18 amino acids. With 0 bases removed from V and 0 bases from J, the gap between germline ends came to 15 bases. The V gene's germline CDR1 is MGHRA and CDR2 YSYEKL. For the CDR3, the DNA is TGCGCCAGCAGCCAAGATCTCCAGATTAAACCCTCTGGAAACACCATATATTTT. This sequence encodes CASSQDLQIKPSGNTIYF.

The CDR3 here is CASSLLRSGELFF. The CDR3 DNA reads as TGTGCCAGCAGTTTATTGAGGAGCGGGGAGCTGTTTTTT. This chain links TRBV28 with TRBJ2-2; no clear D. The CDR3 totals 13 residues. V gave up 1 base and J gave up 7 bases, with 7 bases separating them. Germline-derived CDR1 and CDR2 are MDHEN and SYDVKM.

The chain is built from TRBV19 and TRBJ2-1; 7 positions agree with TRBD2. Germline loops: CDR1 LNHDA, CDR2 SQIVND (reference sequence). The J segment lost 3 bases and the V segment lost 4 bases, leaving 6 bases of the junction unmatched. The CDR3 is 15 amino acids. This chain's CDR3 is CASSTGGVGYNEQFF. The CDR3 coding sequence is TGTGCCAGTAGTACTGGGGGGGTAGGCTACAATGAGCAGTTCTTC.

J is TRBJ2-5 and V is TRBV19, with TRBD2 matching 8 bases. V dropped 6 bases and J dropped 4; count of bases not matched to a gene: 10. The CDR3 loop spans 15 amino acids. Germline CDR1 reads LNHDA; CDR2 reads SQIVND (reference sequence). CDR3 in amino acids: CASRPRGVGRETQYF. As DNA, the CDR3 is TGTGCCAGTAGGCCGCGGGGGGTGGGGCGAGAGACCCAGTACTTC.

The chain employs TRBV6-5 and TRBJ1-2; 9 positions match TRBD1. The germline gives CDR1 MNHEY, CDR2 SVGAGI. The CDR3 is 15 amino acids. After removal of 5 bases from V and 4 bases from J, the junction contained 8 bases not matched to a gene. The CDR3 DNA reads as TGTGCCAGCAGTCCCTCGGGACAGGGAGTCTATGGCTACACCTTC. This translates into CASSPSGQGVYGYTF.

The chain is built from TRBV5-4 and TRBJ2-7, with TRBD1 matching over 8 bases. The germline CDR1 and CDR2 sequences are SGHNT and YYREEE (reference sequence). The junction had 6 bases not matched to a gene; V was cut back by 3 bases and J by 4 bases. The CDR3 runs 14 residues. CDR3 sequence (DNA): TGTGCCAGCAGCTACGGACAGGGTGGGTACGAGCAGTACTTC. Translated, it gives CASSYGQGGYEQYF. The full variable domain, its missing parts supplied by reference TRBV5-4 and TRBJ2-7, is ETGVTQSPTHLIKTRGQQVTLRCSSQSGHNTVSWYQQALGQGPQFIFQYYREEENGRGNFPPRFSGLQFPNYSSELNVNALELDDSALYLCASSYGQGGYEQYFGPGTRLTVT.

The chain uses TRBV9 and TRBJ2-7; 15 bases are a match to TRBD2. V shed 3 bases and J 6 bases; nucleotides not matched to a gene: 10. The CDR3 has 17 residues. Germline V lookup: CDR1 SGDLS, CDR2 YYNGEE. The chain's CDR3 is CASSAWTSGGAQGEQYF. The CDR3 nucleotides are TGTGCCAGCAGCGCTTGGACTAGCGGGGGGGCCCAGGGCGAGCAGTACTTC.

The chain employs TRBV4-1 and TRBJ2-7; TRBD2 aligns across 15 bases. After removal of 4 bases from V and 3 bases from J, the junction contained 4 bases not matched to a gene. The germline gives CDR1 MGHRA, CDR2 YSYEKL. This CDR3 spans 16 amino acids. The CDR3 region has the DNA TGCGCCAGCAGCCTGGGACTAGCGGGAGGAAACTACGAGCAGTACTTC. The encoded protein is CASSLGLAGGNYEQYF.

The CDR3 spells CASSIRSFNRAYEQYF. The DNA for the CDR3 is TGTGCCAGTAGTATCCGGTCTTTTAACAGAGCCTACGAGCAGTACTTC. The chain employs TRBV19 and TRBJ2-7, with unresolved D. Trimming left V 3 bases short and J 2 bases short, with 17 bases between. The CDR3 length is 16 residues. Germline V CDR1 and CDR2: LNHDA, SQIVND (reference sequence). The full variable domain, completed using reference TRBV19 and TRBJ2-7, is DGGITQSPKYLFRKEGQNVTLSCEQNLNHDAMYWYRQDPGQGLRLIYYSQIVNDFQKGDIAEGYSVSREKKESFPLTVTSAQKNPTAFYLCASSIRSFNRAYEQYFGPGTRLTVT.

This chain links TRBV7-8 with TRBJ1-3, with D maybe TRBD1 (6 bases). Germline values: CDR1 SGHVS, CDR2 FQNEAQ. The CDR3 is 15 residues long. V was cut by 6 bases and J by 2 bases, with 14 bases left in between. The CDR3: CASSSTGFAGNTIYF. The CDR3 DNA reads as TGTGCCAGCAGTTCCACAGGGTTCGCTGGAAACACCATATATTTT.

V gene TRBV6-5 combines with J gene TRBJ1-5; D ambiguous. The V gene's germline CDR1 is MNHEY and CDR2 SVGAGI. V gave up 4 bases and J gave up 6 bases, with 13 bases separating them. The CDR3 has 14 amino acids. This chain's CDR3 is CASSSWTGSQPQHF. The CDR3 coding sequence is TGTGCCAGCAGTTCCTGGACTGGCAGTCAGCCCCAGCATTTT.

The chain combines TRBV10-3 with TRBJ2-7; 7 bases fit TRBD1. The CDR3 loop spans 15 amino acids. Per germline, CDR1 ENHRY and CDR2 SYGVKD. V lost 5 bases and J lost 3; bases outside the gene matches: 10. The chain's CDR3 is CAISYTGTADYEQYF. For the CDR3, the DNA is TGTGCCATCAGTTATACCGGGACAGCGGACTACGAGCAGTACTTC.

J is TRBJ1-5 and V is TRBV12-1. TRBV12-1 is a pseudogene. The CDR3 is made up of 14 amino acids. This CDR3 reads CASSLRVADQPQHF. The CDR3 nucleotides read TGTGCCAGCAGCTTGAGGGTCGCGGATCAGCCCCAGCATTTT.

This clone showed up just once. The rearrangement links TRBV12-3 or TRBV12-4 to TRBJ1-2; D gene uncertain. Trimming shortened V by 5 bases and J by 9 bases, and 13 bases separated the two germline ends. This CDR3 region has 12 residues. DNA for the CDR3: TGTGCCAGCAGTGAGGGAACTATACGCTACACCTTC. Residues: CASSEGTIRYTF.

The rearrangement links TRBV30 to TRBJ1-1, with 9 nucleotides matching TRBD1. The V and J ends lost 0 bases and 4 bases, in that order; junction bases with no gene match: 3. Per the germline V gene, CDR1 is GTSNPN and CDR2 is SVGIG (reference sequence). This CDR3 comprises 14 residues. This CDR3 is CAWSVTGGFTEAFF. The DNA of the CDR3 is TGTGCCTGGAGTGTAACAGGGGGCTTCACTGAAGCTTTCTTT. Combining the CDR3 with reference TRBV30 and TRBJ1-1 gives the whole variable domain SQTIHQWPATLVQPVGSPLSLECTVEGTSNPNLYWYRQAAGRGLQLLFYSVGIGQISSEVPQNLSASRPQDRQFILSSKKLLLSDSGFYLCAWSVTGGFTEAFFGQGTRLTVV.

The gene calls are TRBV10-3 and TRBJ2-3; 11 bases fit TRBD2. The length of the CDR3 is 16 residues. CDR1 is ENHRY, CDR2 SYGVKD, per germline. V trimming: 6 bases; J trimming: 6 bases; junction bases outside the gene matches: 11. In DNA form, the CDR3 reads TGTGCCATCAGGACTCCCCAGACTAGCGGGGCGGATACGCAGTATTTT. Encoded protein: CAIRTPQTSGADTQYF.

This clone was found a few times. V gene TRBV18 combines with J gene TRBJ1-1, with D perhaps TRBD1 (5 bases). The ends were cut back, 1 base at V and 0 bases at J, with 9 bases in the middle. The germline V gene has CDR1 KGHSH and CDR2 LQKENI. The CDR3 sequence is 15 residues long. The CDR3 coding sequence is TGTGCCAGCTCACCACAGGGGCAGCTGAACACTGAAGCTTTCTTT. Protein product: CASSPQGQLNTEAFF.

This clone has just one count. The rearrangement uses TRBV10-1 and TRBJ2-2; a weak D match, TRBD2 (6 bases). Germline V gene sequence: CDR1 WNHNN, CDR2 SYGVQD (reference sequence). The CDR3 is made up of 14 amino acids. The V end lost 6 bases, the J end lost 4 bases, and 12 bases lay between the germline ends. The CDR3 region is CASRARESTGELFF. DNA of the CDR3: TGCGCCAGCAGGGCGCGGGAAAGCACCGGGGAGCTGTTTTTT.

The rearrangement links TRBV28 to TRBJ2-7; 7 nucleotides align to TRBD1. Looked up from germline, CDR1 is MDHEN and CDR2 is SYDVKM. The ends lost 3 bases at V and 6 bases at J; junction bases unmatched: 11. The CDR3 spans 15 residues. The CDR3 here is CASSFLRQGVVEQYF. CDR3 nucleotide sequence: TGTGCCAGCAGTTTCTTACGTCAGGGGGTAGTCGAGCAGTACTTC.

The chain employs TRBV18 and TRBJ1-6; 9 positions match TRBD1. CDR3 size: 16 residues. With V trimmed by 3 bases and J by 10 bases, 10 bases remained unmatched. From germline, CDR1 is KGHSH and CDR2 LQKENI. CDR3 region: CASSPTGQGSGSPLHF. The CDR3 nucleotides are TGTGCCAGCTCACCGACGGGACAGGGTTCGGGCTCACCCCTCCACTTT.

This rearrangement joins TRBV7-3 to TRBJ2-3; no clear D gene. Deletions cut 1 base from V and 2 bases from J, with 7 bases between. From germline, CDR1 is SGHTA and CDR2 FQGTGA. This CDR3 has 14 residues. DNA for the CDR3: TGTGCCAGCAGCTTAAGCCAGAACACAGATACGCAGTATTTT. It is translated as CASSLSQNTDTQYF.

The table lists this clone with a count of one. This sequence joins TRBV27 and TRBJ2-3, with TRBD1 identical over 9 bases. With 5 bases clipped from V and 4 bases from J, the junction kept 4 bases outside the gene matches. Germline assignment: CDR1 MNHEY and CDR2 SMNVEV (reference sequence). CDR3 length: 14 amino acids. The CDR3 coding sequence is TGTGCCAGCAGTGGATACAGGGGGCCAGATACGCAGTATTTT. Translated, it gives CASSGYRGPDTQYF.

This sequence joins TRBV10-2 and TRBJ2-2, with D possibly being TRBD1 (5 bases). The CDR3 loop spans 18 amino acids. V was clipped by 2 bases and J by 3 bases, with 19 bases between them. Germline CDR1 is WSHSY and CDR2 is SAAADI. The CDR3 nucleotides read TGCGCCAGCAGTGAGCCTAGTAGGGGTAGCTCGTACACCGGGGAGCTGTTTTTT. The encoded protein is CASSEPSRGSSYTGELFF.

V usage is TRBV2 and J usage is TRBJ1-4; tentatively, D is TRBD1 (6 bases). V lost 6 bases to trimming and J lost 5 bases, with 16 bases between them. CDR3 length equals 15 residues. Germline V CDR1 and CDR2: SNHLY, FYNNEI. CDR3 protein: CASRSLQGLNEKLFF. CDR3 nucleotides: TGTGCCAGCAGGTCCTTGCAGGGGTTAAATGAAAAACTGTTTTTT.

The rearrangement links TRBV12-3 or TRBV12-4 to TRBJ2-7; D possibly corresponds to TRBD2 (6 bases). V lost 5 bases to trimming and J lost 2 bases, with 10 bases between them. This CDR3 is built from 13 residues. As DNA, the CDR3 is TGTGCCAGCAGTCCAACTAGCACCTACGAGCAGTACTTC. It translates to CASSPTSTYEQYF.

The rearrangement joins TRBV7-2 to TRBJ1-5; 8 nucleotides align to TRBD1. The V segment lost 5 bases and the J segment 0 bases; nucleotides outside the gene matches: 6. The CDR3 runs to 16 residues. The germline V gene encodes CDR1 SGHTA and CDR2 FQGNSA. The CDR3 here is CASSRPGQDSNQPQHF. The CDR3, as DNA: TGTGCCAGCAGCCGTCCGGGACAGGATAGCAATCAGCCCCAGCATTTT.